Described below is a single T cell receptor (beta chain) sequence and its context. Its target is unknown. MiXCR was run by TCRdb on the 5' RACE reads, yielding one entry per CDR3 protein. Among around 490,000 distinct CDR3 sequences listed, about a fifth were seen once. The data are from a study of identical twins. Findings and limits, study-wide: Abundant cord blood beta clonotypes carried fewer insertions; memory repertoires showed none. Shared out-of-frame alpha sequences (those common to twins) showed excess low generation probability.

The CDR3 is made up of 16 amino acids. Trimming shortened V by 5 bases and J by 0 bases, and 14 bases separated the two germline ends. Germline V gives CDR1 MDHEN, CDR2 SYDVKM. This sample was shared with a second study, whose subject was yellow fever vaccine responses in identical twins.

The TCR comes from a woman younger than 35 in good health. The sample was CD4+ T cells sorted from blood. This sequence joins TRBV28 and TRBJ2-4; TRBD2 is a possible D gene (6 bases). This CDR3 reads CASSNRAGRAKNIQYF. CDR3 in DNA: TGTGCCAGCAGTAACAGAGCCGGGAGAGCCAAAAACATTCAGTACTTC.